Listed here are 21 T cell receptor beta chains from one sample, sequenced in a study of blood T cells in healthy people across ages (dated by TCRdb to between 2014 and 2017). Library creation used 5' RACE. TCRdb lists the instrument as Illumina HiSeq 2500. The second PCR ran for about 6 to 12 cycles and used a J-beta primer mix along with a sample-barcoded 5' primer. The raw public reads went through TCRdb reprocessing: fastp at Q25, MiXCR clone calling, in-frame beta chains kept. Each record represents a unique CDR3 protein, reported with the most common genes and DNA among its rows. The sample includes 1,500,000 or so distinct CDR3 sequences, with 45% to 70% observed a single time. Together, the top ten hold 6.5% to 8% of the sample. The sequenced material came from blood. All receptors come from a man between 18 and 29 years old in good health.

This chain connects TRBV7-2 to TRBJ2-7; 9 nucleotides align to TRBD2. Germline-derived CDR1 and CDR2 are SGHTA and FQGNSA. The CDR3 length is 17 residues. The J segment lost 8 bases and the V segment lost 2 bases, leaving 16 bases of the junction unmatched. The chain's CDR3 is CASSLLAPGLATIQQYF. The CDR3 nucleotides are TGTGCCAGCAGCTTACTGGCCCCAGGACTAGCGACTATTCAGCAGTACTTC.

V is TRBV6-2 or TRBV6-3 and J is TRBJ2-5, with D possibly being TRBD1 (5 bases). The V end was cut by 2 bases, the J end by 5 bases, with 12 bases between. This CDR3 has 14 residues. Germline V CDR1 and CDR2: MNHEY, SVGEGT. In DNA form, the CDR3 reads TGTGCCAGCAGTTACCCCAGGGTGTGGGAGACCCAGTACTTC. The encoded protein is CASSYPRVWETQYF.

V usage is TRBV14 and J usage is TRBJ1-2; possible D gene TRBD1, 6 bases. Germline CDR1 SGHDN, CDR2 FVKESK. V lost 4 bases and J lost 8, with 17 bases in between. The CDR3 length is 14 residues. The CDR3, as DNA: TGTGCCAGCAGCCCGGGAGGGGGAAAGGGCGGCTACACCTTC. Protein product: CASSPGGGKGGYTF.

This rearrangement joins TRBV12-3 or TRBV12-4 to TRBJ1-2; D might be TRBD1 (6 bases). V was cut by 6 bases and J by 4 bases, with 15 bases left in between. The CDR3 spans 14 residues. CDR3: CASSSAGASYGYTF. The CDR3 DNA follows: TGTGCCAGCAGCTCAGCAGGGGCAAGCTATGGCTACACCTTC.

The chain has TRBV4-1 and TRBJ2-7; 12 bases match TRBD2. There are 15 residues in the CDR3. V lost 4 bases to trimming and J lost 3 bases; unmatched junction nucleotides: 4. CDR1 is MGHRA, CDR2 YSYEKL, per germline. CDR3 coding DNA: TGCGCCAGCAGCCGGACTAGCGGGATTGTCTACGAGCAGTACTTC. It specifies CASSRTSGIVYEQYF.

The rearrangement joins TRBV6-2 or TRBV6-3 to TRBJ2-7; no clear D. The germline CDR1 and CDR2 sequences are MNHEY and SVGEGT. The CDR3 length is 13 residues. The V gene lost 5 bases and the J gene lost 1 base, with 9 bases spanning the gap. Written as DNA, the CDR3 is TGTGCCAGCAGTGAAGCAGTATCCTACGAGCAGTACTTC. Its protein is CASSEAVSYEQYF.

The CDR3 reads CSASPTFGLAGGVAKNIQYF. The CDR3 nucleotides are TGCAGTGCTAGCCCCACCTTCGGACTAGCGGGGGGAGTAGCCAAAAACATTCAGTACTTC. J is TRBJ2-4 and V is TRBV20-1; TRBD2 agrees at 14 bases. The germline gives CDR1 DFQATT, CDR2 SNEGSKA (reference sequence). The trim removed 3 bases at V and 0 bases at J, leaving 13 bases unmatched. The CDR3 loop spans 20 amino acids.

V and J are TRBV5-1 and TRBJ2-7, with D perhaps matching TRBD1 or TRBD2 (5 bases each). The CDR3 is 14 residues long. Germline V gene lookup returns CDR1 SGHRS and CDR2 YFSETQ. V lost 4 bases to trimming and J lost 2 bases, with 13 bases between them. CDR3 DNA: TGCGCCAGCAGCGGGACGGACGGACCCTACGAGCAGTACTTC. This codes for CASSGTDGPYEQYF.

This chain's CDR3 is CASSSELSYEQYF. The CDR3 DNA reads as TGTGCCAGCTCTAGCGAACTTTCCTACGAGCAGTACTTC. V and J are TRBV13 and TRBJ2-7; tentatively, D is TRBD2 (6 bases). V was cut by 8 bases and J by 1 base, with 12 bases left in between. From germline, CDR1 is PRHDT and CDR2 FYEKMQ (reference sequence). The CDR3 sequence is 13 residues long.

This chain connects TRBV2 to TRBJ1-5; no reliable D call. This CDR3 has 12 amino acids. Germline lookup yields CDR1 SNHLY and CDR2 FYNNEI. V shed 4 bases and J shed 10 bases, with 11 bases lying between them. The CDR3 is CASSARLPPQHF. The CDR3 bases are TGTGCCAGCAGTGCTAGACTACCACCCCAGCATTTT.

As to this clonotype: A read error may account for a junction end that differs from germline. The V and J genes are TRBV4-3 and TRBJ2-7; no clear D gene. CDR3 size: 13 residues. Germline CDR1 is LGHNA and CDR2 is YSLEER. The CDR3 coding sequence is TGCGCCAGTAGCCAAGCCGAAGATTACGAGCAGTACTTC. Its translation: CASSQAEDYEQYF.

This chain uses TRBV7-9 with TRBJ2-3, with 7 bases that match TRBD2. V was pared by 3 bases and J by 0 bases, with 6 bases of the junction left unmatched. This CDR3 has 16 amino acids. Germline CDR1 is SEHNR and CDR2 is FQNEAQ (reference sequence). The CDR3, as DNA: TGTGCCAGCAGCTTTCCCAGACTAGCTAGCACAGATACGCAGTATTTT. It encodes CASSFPRLASTDTQYF.

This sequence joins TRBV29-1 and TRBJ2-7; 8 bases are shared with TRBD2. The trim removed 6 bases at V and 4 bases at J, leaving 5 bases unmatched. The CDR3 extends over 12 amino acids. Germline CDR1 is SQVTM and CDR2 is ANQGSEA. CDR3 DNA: TGCAGCGTAGGGACTAGTAATTACGAGCAGTACTTC. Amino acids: CSVGTSNYEQYF.

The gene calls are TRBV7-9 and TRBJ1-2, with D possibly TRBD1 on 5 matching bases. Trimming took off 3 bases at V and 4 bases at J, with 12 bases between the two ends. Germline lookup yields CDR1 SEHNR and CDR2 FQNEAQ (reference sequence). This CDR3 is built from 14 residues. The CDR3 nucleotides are TGTGCCAGCAGCTTTTTGAGGGGATCCTATGGCTACACCTTC. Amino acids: CASSFLRGSYGYTF.

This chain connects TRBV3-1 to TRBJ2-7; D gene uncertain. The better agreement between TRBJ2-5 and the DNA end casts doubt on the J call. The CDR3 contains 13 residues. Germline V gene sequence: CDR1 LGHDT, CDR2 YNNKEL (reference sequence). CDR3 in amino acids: CASSPSFAKTQYF. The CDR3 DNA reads TGTGCCAGCAGCCCATCTTTTGCTAAGACCCAGTACTTC.

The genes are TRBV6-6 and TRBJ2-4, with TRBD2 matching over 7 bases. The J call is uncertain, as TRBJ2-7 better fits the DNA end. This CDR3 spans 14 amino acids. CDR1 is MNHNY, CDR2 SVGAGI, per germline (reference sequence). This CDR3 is CASSPRGREGEQYF. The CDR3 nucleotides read TGTGCCAGCAGTCCCCGGGGCAGGGAGGGCGAGCAGTACTTC.

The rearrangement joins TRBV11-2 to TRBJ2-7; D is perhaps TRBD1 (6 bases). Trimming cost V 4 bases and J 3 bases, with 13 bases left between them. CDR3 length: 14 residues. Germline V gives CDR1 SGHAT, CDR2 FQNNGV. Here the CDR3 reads CASSSPRQVYEQYF. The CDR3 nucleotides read TGTGCCAGCAGCTCCCCGAGACAGGTCTACGAGCAGTACTTC.

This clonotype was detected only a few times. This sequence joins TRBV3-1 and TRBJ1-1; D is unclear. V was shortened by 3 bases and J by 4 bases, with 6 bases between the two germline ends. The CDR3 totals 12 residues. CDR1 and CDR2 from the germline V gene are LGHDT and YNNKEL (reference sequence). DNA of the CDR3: TGTGCCAGCAGCCAGGGCCCCACTGAAGCTTTCTTT. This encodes CASSQGPTEAFF.

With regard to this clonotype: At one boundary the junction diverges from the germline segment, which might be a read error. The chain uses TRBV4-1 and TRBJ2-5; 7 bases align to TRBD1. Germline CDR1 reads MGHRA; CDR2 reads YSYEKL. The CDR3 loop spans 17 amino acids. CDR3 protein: CASGQPPNRDSDVTQYF. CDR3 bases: TGCGCCAGCGGCCAACCTCCCAACCGGGACAGCGACGTGACCCAGTACTTC.

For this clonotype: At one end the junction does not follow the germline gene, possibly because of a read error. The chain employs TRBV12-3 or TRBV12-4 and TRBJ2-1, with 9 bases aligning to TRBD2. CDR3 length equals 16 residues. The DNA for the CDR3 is TGTGCCAGCATTCTTCATGTAAGCGGGGGGTACAATGAGCAGTTCTTT. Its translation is CASILHVSGGYNEQFF.

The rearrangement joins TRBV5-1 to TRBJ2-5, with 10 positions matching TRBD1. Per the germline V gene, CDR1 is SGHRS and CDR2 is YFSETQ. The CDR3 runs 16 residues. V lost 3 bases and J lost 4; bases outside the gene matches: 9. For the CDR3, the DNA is TGCGCCAGCAGCTACGGGAGGGGACAGGGGACAGAGACCCAGTACTTC. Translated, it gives CASSYGRGQGTETQYF.